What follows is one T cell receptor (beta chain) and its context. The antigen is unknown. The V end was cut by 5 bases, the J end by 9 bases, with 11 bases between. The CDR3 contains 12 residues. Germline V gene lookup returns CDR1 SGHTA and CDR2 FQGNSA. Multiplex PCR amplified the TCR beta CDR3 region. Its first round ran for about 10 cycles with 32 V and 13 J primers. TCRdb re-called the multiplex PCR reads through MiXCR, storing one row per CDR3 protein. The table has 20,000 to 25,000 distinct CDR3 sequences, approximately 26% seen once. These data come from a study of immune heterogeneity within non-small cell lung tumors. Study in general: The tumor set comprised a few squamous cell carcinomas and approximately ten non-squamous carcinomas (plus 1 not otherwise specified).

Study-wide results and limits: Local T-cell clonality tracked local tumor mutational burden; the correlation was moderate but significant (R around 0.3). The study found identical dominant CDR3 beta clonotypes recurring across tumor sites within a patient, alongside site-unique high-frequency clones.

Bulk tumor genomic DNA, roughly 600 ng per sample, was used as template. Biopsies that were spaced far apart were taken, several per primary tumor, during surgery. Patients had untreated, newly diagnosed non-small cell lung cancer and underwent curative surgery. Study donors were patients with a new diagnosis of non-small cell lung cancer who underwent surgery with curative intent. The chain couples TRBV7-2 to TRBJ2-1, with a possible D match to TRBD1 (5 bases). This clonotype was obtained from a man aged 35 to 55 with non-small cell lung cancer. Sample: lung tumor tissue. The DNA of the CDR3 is TGTGCCAGCAGCCCGGATCAGGGTGAGCAGTTCTTC. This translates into CASSPDQGEQFF.